This entry lists 10 T cell receptor beta chains sequenced from one sample in a study of early T cells in non-severe SARS-CoV-2 infection. TCRdb recomputed calls from the 5' RACE reads with MiXCR, one row per CDR3 protein. There are about 82,000 distinct CDR3 sequences in the sample; roughly an eighth occur only once, and around 6% lies in the top ten. Sequenced input: whole blood. The receptors were gathered from an adult who was a healthcare worker with PCR-confirmed SARS-CoV-2 infection or an uninfected control (not recorded which).

The V gene is TRBV29-1, the J gene TRBJ1-2; D is uncertain. Per germline, CDR1 SQVTM and CDR2 ANQGSEA. Trimming shortened V by 6 bases and J by 7 bases, and 15 bases separated the two germline ends. The CDR3 contains 12 residues. DNA of the CDR3: TGCAGCGTGCCCTGGAATTTCCGTGGCTACACCTTC. Residues: CSVPWNFRGYTF.

This clonotype was counted ten times or more. The rearrangement uses TRBV24-1 and TRBJ2-5; D might be TRBD1 (5 bases). This CDR3 is 13 amino acids long. Trimming pared 8 bases from V and 1 base from J, leaving 10 bases between. The germline V gene encodes CDR1 KGHDR and CDR2 SFDVKD. The DNA for the CDR3 is TGTGCCACCATGGCAGGGCTCCAAGAGACCCAGTACTTC. Its protein product is CATMAGLQETQYF.

This clonotype was seen more than once but under ten times. The gene calls are TRBV20-1 and TRBJ2-1; TRBD2 agrees at 10 bases. This CDR3 spans 15 amino acids. The germline V gene has CDR1 DFQATT and CDR2 SNEGSKA (reference sequence). Trimming took 0 bases from V and 3 from J; bases not matched to a gene: 2. In DNA, the CDR3 is TGCAGTGCTAGAGATACTAGCGGGAACTACAATGAGCAGTTCTTC. Its translation is CSARDTSGNYNEQFF.

The J gene is TRBJ1-1, the V gene TRBV30, with 7 nucleotides matching TRBD1. The germline V gene has CDR1 GTSNPN and CDR2 SVGIG (reference sequence). The CDR3 loop spans 12 amino acids. V dropped 7 bases and J dropped 11; count of bases not matched to a gene: 13. This CDR3 reads CAFMDRSTWAFF. CDR3 nucleotides: TGTGCCTTTATGGACAGGTCGACCTGGGCTTTCTTT.

Regarding this clonotype: A much bigger clone sits one base away, suggesting this may be a read error. V and J are TRBV30 and TRBJ1-5, with D maybe TRBD1 (6 bases). Germline V gives CDR1 GTSNPN, CDR2 SVGIG (reference sequence). The CDR3 is 15 residues long. The CDR3 DNA reads as TGTCCCTGGAACCCGACAGGCTCACGCAATCAGCCCCAGCATTTT. This gives the protein CPWNPTGSRNQPQHF.

The chain links TRBV5-1 to TRBJ1-1; 8 bases fit TRBD1. This CDR3 is 17 amino acids long. Losses at the gene ends were 3 bases for V and 10 bases for J; bases not matched to a gene: 20. Germline loops: CDR1 SGHRS, CDR2 YFSETQ. The DNA of the CDR3 is TGCGCCAGCAGCTCTCCCCCTTTGACAGGGGTCTCAGGGCGAGCTTTCTTT. Encoded protein: CASSSPPLTGVSGRAFF.

This chain connects TRBV6-5 to TRBJ2-1; perhaps TRBD1 as D (5 bases). V was clipped by 4 bases and J by 5 bases, with 15 bases between them. From germline, CDR1 is MNHEY and CDR2 SVGAGI. The length of the CDR3 is 15 residues. The CDR3 sequence is CASSWAGLRNNEQFF. The DNA for the CDR3 is TGTGCCAGCAGTTGGGCAGGGCTTAGGAACAATGAGCAGTTCTTC.

This rearrangement joins TRBV19 to TRBJ2-7; 8 bases map to TRBD1. Germline V gene data show CDR1 as LNHDA and CDR2 as SQIVND (reference sequence). V lost 5 bases and J lost 3; bases outside the gene matches: 15. The CDR3 covers 17 residues. The CDR3 loop reads CASSPMGQGAAIYEQYF. In nucleotides, the CDR3 is TGTGCCAGTAGTCCTATGGGCCAGGGGGCCGCAATCTACGAGCAGTACTTC.

This clonotype was picked up many times. This chain uses TRBV7-2 with TRBJ2-4; 11 nucleotides line up with TRBD2. This CDR3 is built from 17 residues. Germline V gene data show CDR1 as SGHTA and CDR2 as FQGNSA. V shed 5 bases and J 2 bases; nucleotides not matched to a gene: 8. CDR3 bases: TGTGCCAGCAGCGTTAGCGGGGGGGCCAGAACCAAAAACATTCAGTACTTC. It encodes CASSVSGGARTKNIQYF. The full variable domain, rest sourced from reference TRBV7-2 and TRBJ2-4, is GAGVSQSPSNKVTEKGKDVELRCDPISGHTALYWYRQSLGQGLEFLIYFQGNSAPDKSGLPSDRFSAERTGGSVSTLTIQRTQQEDSAVYLCASSVSGGARTKNIQYFGAGTRLSVL.

This clonotype was counted ten times or more. This chain connects TRBV28 to TRBJ1-1; D remains unclear. V lost 5 bases and J lost 5, with 15 bases in between. There are 14 residues in the CDR3. Germline assignment: CDR1 MDHEN and CDR2 SYDVKM. DNA for the CDR3: TGTGCCAGCAGTCTATCAGGAGTTAGGACTGAAGCTTTCTTT. Residues: CASSLSGVRTEAFF.